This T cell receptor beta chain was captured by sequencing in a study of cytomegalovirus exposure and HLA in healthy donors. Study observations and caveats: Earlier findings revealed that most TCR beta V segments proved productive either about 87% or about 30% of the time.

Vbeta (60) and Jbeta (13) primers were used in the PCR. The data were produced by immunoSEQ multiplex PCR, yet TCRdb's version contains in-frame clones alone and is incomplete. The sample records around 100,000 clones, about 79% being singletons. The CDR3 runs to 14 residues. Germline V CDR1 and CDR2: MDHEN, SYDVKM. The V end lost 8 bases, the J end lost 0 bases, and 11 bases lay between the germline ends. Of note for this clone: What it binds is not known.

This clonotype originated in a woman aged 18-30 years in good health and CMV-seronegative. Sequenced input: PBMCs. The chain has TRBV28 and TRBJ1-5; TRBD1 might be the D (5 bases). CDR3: CASSTDYSNQPQHF. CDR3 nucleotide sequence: TGTGCCAGCTCGACAGATTATAGCAATCAGCCCCAGCATTTT.